This is a list of T cell receptor beta chains from one sample in a study of T cells after yellow fever vaccination. TCRdb redid the calling of the 5' RACE reads with MiXCR, one entry per CDR3 protein. This table holds some 340,000 distinct CDR3 sequences, 4.1% found once. Sample: PBMCs, taken 5 days after the yellow fever booster vaccination. The receptor source for this set is a man aged 18 to 30 who received the YFV17D yellow fever vaccine. Each CDR3 is given with its conserved first and last residue. D genes are given only for firm matches. Part of the rows lack a size; the others show once, few, many or a class for expanded clones.

J: TRBJ1-6; V: TRBV7-2; D: .; size: many; CDR3: CASSLRWGSPLHF; DNA: TGTGCCAGCAGCTTAAGGTGGGGGTCACCCCTCCACTTT
J: TRBJ2-1; V: TRBV4-1; D: .; size: few; CDR3: CASSQGVTATYNEQFF; DNA: TGCGCCAGCAGCCAAGGGGTAACAGCCACCTACAATGAGCAGTTCTTC
J: TRBJ2-1; V: TRBV20-1; D: .; size: .; CDR3: CSAPPTPTANEQFF; DNA: TGCAGTGCCCCACCAACCCCGACAGCCAATGAGCAGTTCTTC
J: TRBJ1-3; V: TRBV6-5; D: .; size: .; CDR3: CASSYSAGSGNTIYF; DNA: TGTGCCAGCAGTTACTCCGCGGGCTCTGGAAACACCATATATTTT
J: TRBJ1-2; V: TRBV29-1; D: TRBD1; size: .; CDR3: CSAGRGPLGTYGYTF; DNA: TGCAGCGCGGGCAGGGGGCCGCTGGGGACCTATGGCTACACCTTC
J: TRBJ1-4; V: TRBV5-6; D: .; size: many; CDR3: CASSLGGNREKLFF; DNA: TGTGCCAGCAGCTTGGGGGGGAATCGAGAAAAACTGTTTTTT
J: TRBJ1-2; V: TRBV6-1; D: .; size: many; CDR3: CASSEPYTLYGYTF; DNA: TGTGCCAGCAGTGAACCCTATACCCTATATGGCTACACCTTC
J: TRBJ1-1; V: TRBV7-9; D: .; size: many; CDR3: CASSLGGTTEAFF; DNA: TGTGCCAGCAGCTTGGGGGGTACCACTGAAGCTTTCTTT
J: TRBJ1-5; V: TRBV12-3/TRBV12-4; D: TRBD1; size: .; CDR3: CASSPQGAVSNQPQHF; DNA: TGTGCCAGCAGTCCCCAGGGGGCGGTGAGCAATCAGCCCCAGCATTTT
J: TRBJ2-2; V: TRBV7-9; D: .; size: .; CDR3: CASSAWPTLF; DNA: TGTGCCAGCAGCGCCTGGCCTACCCTTTTT
J: TRBJ1-3; V: TRBV29-1; D: .; size: few; CDR3: CSVSGGAGNTIYF; DNA: TGCAGCGTTTCGGGGGGAGCTGGAAACACCATATATTTT
J: TRBJ2-3; V: TRBV7-3; D: TRBD1; size: few; CDR3: CASSSIQGAKEYF; DNA: TGTGCCAGCAGCTCAATACAGGGGGCGAAGGAGTATTTT
J: TRBJ1-1; V: TRBV6-5; D: .; size: few; CDR3: CASSFSMRGGLNTEAFF; DNA: TGTGCCAGCAGTTTCTCTATGAGGGGAGGCCTGAACACTGAAGCTTTCTTT
J: TRBJ1-1; V: TRBV4-3; D: .; size: few; CDR3: CASSQGVPQGHTEAFF; DNA: TGCGCCAGCAGCCAAGGAGTCCCTCAGGGGCACACTGAAGCTTTCTTT
J: TRBJ2-3; V: TRBV3-1; D: .; size: .; CDR3: CASSQGVRSSTDMQYF; DNA: TGTGCCAGCAGCCAAGGGGTCCGTAGCAGCACAGATATGCAGTATTTT
J: TRBJ1-1; V: TRBV5-1; D: .; size: many; CDR3: CASSLVGGNTEAFF; DNA: TGCGCCAGCAGCTTGGTTGGTGGGAACACTGAAGCTTTCTTT
J: TRBJ1-6; V: TRBV4-1; D: .; size: .; CDR3: CASSHDVKNGDGSSPLHF; DNA: TGCGCCAGCAGCCACGACGTTAAAAACGGCGATGGGAGTTCACCCCTCCACTTT
J: TRBJ2-3; V: TRBV12-3/TRBV12-4; D: .; size: .; CDR3: CASAPRDHPTDTQYF; DNA: TGTGCCAGCGCTCCCCGGGACCACCCCACAGATACGCAGTATTTT
J: TRBJ2-3; V: TRBV7-9; D: TRBD1; size: .; CDR3: CASSLGGTGATSTDTQYF; DNA: TGTGCCAGCAGCTTGGGAGGGACAGGGGCTACTAGCACAGATACGCAGTATTTT
J: TRBJ2-2; V: TRBV5-4; D: TRBD1; size: .; CDR3: CASSRTGGTTGELFF; DNA: TGTGCCAGCAGCCGGACAGGGGGCACGACCGGGGAGCTGTTTTTT
J: TRBJ1-2; V: TRBV18; D: .; size: many; CDR3: CASSPPVSGRGYTF; DNA: TGTGCCAGCTCACCACCTGTGTCAGGGCGAGGCTACACCTTC
J: TRBJ1-4; V: TRBV6-5; D: .; size: .; CDR3: CASRTTGHGEKLFF; DNA: TGTGCCAGCAGGACAACAGGGCACGGTGAAAAACTGTTTTTT
J: TRBJ2-2; V: TRBV27; D: .; size: many; CDR3: CASSSPLSNTGELFF; DNA: TGTGCCAGCAGTTCGCCACTATCGAACACCGGGGAGCTGTTTTTT
J: TRBJ2-2; V: TRBV7-9; D: .; size: .; CDR3: CASSLEGRNTGELFF; DNA: TGTGCCAGCAGCTTAGAAGGACGGAACACCGGGGAGCTGTTTTTT
J: TRBJ2-4; V: TRBV6-5; D: .; size: many; CDR3: CASRHSPQGGKNIQYF; DNA: TGTGCCAGCAGGCATAGCCCGCAGGGTGGCAAAAACATTCAGTACTTC
J: TRBJ2-7; V: TRBV12-3/TRBV12-4; D: .; size: many; CDR3: CASGPGGHIYEQYF; DNA: TGTGCCAGCGGCCCAGGAGGGCACATCTACGAGCAGTACTTC
J: TRBJ1-1; V: TRBV7-9; D: TRBD1; size: many; CDR3: CASSWRQGMNTEAFF; DNA: TGTGCCAGCAGCTGGCGACAGGGGATGAACACTGAAGCTTTCTTT
J: TRBJ1-1; V: TRBV12-3/TRBV12-4; D: .; size: few; CDR3: CASSFQSGFTEAFF; DNA: TGTGCCAGCAGTTTCCAAAGCGGGTTCACTGAAGCTTTCTTT
J: TRBJ2-2; V: TRBV20-1; D: TRBD2; size: few; CDR3: CSATSGGNTGELFF; DNA: TGCAGTGCAACTAGCGGGGGGAACACCGGGGAGCTGTTTTTT
J: TRBJ2-3; V: TRBV5-6; D: .; size: many; CDR3: CASSLGRSTDTQYF; DNA: TGTGCCAGCAGCTTGGGACGCAGCACAGATACGCAGTATTTT
J: TRBJ2-2; V: TRBV7-2; D: TRBD2; size: few; CDR3: CASSLFSGGVGELFF; DNA: TGTGCCAGCAGCTTGTTTAGCGGGGGGGTCGGGGAGCTGTTTTTT
J: TRBJ2-2; V: TRBV24-1; D: TRBD2; size: .; CDR3: CATSSGRYTGELFF; DNA: TGTGCCACCTCCAGCGGGAGATACACCGGGGAGCTGTTTTTT
J: TRBJ2-3; V: TRBV4-1; D: .; size: few; CDR3: CASSQDDRGRDTQYF; DNA: TGCGCCAGCAGCCAAGATGATCGGGGCAGAGATACGCAGTATTTT
J: TRBJ2-3; V: TRBV20-1; D: TRBD2; size: .; CDR3: CSAPPGGSTDTQYF; DNA: TGCAGTGCTCCACCCGGGGGGAGCACAGATACGCAGTATTTT
J: TRBJ1-5; V: TRBV2; D: TRBD1; size: few; CDR3: CASSQGGLGNQPQHF; DNA: TGTGCCAGCAGCCAAGGGGGCTTGGGCAATCAGCCCCAGCATTTT
J: TRBJ2-3; V: TRBV20-1; D: .; size: .; CDR3: CSAQIQGGSDTQYF; DNA: TGCAGTGCTCAGATCCAAGGCGGCTCAGATACGCAGTATTTT
J: TRBJ1-5; V: TRBV19; D: .; size: few; CDR3: CASTSGLSNQPQHF; DNA: TGTGCCAGTACTTCAGGGTTGAGCAATCAGCCCCAGCATTTT
J: TRBJ2-7; V: TRBV10-3; D: .; size: few; CDR3: CAIWGGRDFNGEQYF; DNA: TGTGCCATCTGGGGCGGCCGGGACTTCAATGGGGAGCAGTACTTC
J: TRBJ1-1; V: TRBV5-6; D: .; size: .; CDR3: CASSLNSKAFF; DNA: TGTGCCAGCAGCTTGAATTCTAAGGCTTTCTTT
J: TRBJ1-4; V: TRBV7-2; D: .; size: few; CDR3: CASSLVVGRNEKLFF; DNA: TGTGCCAGCAGCTTGGTCGTGGGGCGGAATGAAAAACTGTTTTTT
J: TRBJ1-4; V: TRBV5-5; D: .; size: .; CDR3: CASSPPVKGPNEKLFF; DNA: TGTGCCAGCAGCCCCCCCGTGAAGGGGCCTAATGAAAAACTGTTTTTT
J: TRBJ2-7; V: TRBV4-3; D: TRBD2; size: .; CDR3: CASSQAGGEQYF; DNA: TGCGCCAGCAGCCAAGCGGGGGGGGAGCAGTACTTC
J: TRBJ1-2; V: TRBV3-1; D: .; size: few; CDR3: CASSQKGGLKGYTF; DNA: TGTGCCAGCAGCCAAAAGGGGGGACTGAAAGGCTACACCTTC